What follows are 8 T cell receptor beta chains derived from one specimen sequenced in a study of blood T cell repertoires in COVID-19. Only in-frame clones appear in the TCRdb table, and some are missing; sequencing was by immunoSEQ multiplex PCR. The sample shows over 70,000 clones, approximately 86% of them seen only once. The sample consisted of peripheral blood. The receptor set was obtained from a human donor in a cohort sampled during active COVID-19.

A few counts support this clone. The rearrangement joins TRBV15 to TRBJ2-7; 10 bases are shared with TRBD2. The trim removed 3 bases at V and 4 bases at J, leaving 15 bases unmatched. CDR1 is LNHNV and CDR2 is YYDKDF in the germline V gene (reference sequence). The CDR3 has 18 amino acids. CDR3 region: CATSSRYGSGRLDYEQYF. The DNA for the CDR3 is TGTGCCACCAGCAGCCGATACGGTAGCGGGAGGCTTGATTACGAGCAGTACTTC.

The CDR3, as DNA: TGTGCCAGCAGCCCTGTCGGGACTGGGTCTCACTACGAGCAGTACTTC. It yields the protein CASSPVGTGSHYEQYF. The chain carries TRBV4-2 and TRBJ2-7; TRBD2 is a possible D gene (6 bases). Germline V gene sequence: CDR1 LGHNA, CDR2 YNFKEQ. There are 16 residues in the CDR3. Trimming shortened V by 4 bases and J by 3 bases, and 19 bases separated the two germline ends.

CDR3 protein: CASSPTYSSEQYF. DNA of the CDR3: TGTGCCAGCAGCCCTACGTACTCAAGCGAGCAGTACTTC. The J gene is TRBJ2-7, the V gene TRBV7-3; D remains unclear. In germline, CDR1 is SGHTA, CDR2 FQGTGA. The CDR3 length is 13 residues. V was clipped by 5 bases and J by 6 bases, with 14 bases between them. Complete variable domain (other parts from reference TRBV7-3 and TRBJ2-7): GAGVSQTPSNKVTEKGKYVELRCDPISGHTALYWYRQSLGQGPEFLIYFQGTGAADDSGLPNDRFFAVRPEGSVSTLKIQRTERGDSAVYLCASSPTYSSEQYFGPGTRLTVT.

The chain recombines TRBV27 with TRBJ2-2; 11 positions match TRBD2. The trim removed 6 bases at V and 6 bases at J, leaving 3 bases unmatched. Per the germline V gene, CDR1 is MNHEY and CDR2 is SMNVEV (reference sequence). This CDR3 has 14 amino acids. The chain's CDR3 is CASRTSGTAGELFF. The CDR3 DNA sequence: TGTGCCAGCAGGACTAGCGGGACTGCCGGGGAGCTGTTTTTT.

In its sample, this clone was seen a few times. CDR3: CASSLQGVGEKLFF. In nucleotides, the CDR3 is TGTGCCAGCAGCTTACAAGGGGTTGGTGAAAAACTGTTTTTT. The genes are TRBV11-3 and TRBJ1-4, with D perhaps TRBD1 (5 bases). V lost 2 bases to trimming and J lost 7 bases, with 11 bases between them. The CDR3 is 14 amino acids. Germline assignment: CDR1 SGHNT and CDR2 YENEEA.

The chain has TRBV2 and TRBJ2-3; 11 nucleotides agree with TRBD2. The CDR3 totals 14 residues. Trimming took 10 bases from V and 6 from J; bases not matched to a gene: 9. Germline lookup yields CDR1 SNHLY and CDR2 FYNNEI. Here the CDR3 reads CATILAGGRDTQYF. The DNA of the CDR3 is TGTGCCACGATCCTAGCGGGGGGCCGGGATACGCAGTATTTT.

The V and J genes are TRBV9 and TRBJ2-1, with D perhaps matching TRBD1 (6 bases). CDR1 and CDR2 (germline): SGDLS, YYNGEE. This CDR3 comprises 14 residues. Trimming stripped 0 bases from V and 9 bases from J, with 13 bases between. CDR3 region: CASSVVGGGGEQFF. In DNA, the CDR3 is TGTGCCAGCAGCGTAGTTGGTGGGGGCGGTGAGCAGTTCTTC.

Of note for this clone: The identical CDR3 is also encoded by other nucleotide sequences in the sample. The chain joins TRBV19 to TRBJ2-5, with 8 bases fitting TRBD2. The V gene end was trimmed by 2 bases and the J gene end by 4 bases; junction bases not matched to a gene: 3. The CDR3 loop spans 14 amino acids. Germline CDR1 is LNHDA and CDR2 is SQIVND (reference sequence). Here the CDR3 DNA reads TGTGCCAGTAGTATAAGGCTAGCGGGAGAGACCCAGTACTTC. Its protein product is CASSIRLAGETQYF.